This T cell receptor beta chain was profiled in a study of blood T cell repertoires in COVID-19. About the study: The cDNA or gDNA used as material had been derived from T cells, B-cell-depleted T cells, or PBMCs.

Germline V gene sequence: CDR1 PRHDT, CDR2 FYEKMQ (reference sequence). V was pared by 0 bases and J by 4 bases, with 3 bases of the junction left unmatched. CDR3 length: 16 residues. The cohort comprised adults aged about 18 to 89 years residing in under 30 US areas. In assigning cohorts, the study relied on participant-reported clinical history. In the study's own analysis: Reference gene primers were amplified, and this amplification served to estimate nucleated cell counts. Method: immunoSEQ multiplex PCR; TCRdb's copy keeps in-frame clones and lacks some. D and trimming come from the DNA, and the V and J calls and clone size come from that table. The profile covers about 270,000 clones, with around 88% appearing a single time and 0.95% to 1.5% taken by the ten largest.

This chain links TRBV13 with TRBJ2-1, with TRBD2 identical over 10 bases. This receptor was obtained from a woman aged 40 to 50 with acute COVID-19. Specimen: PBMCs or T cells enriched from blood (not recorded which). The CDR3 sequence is CASSLGLAGAYNEQFF. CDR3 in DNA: TGTGCCAGCAGCTTAGGGCTAGCGGGAGCTTACAATGAGCAGTTCTTC.